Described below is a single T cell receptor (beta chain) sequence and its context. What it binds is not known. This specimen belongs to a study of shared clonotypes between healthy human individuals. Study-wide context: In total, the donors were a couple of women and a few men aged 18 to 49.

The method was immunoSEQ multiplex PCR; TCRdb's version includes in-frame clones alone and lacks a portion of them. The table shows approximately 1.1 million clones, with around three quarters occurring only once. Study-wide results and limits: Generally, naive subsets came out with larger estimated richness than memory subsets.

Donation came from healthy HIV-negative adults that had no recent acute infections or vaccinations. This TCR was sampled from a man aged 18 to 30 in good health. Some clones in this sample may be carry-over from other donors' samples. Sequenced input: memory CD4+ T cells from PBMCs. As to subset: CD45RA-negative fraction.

CDR3 DNA: TGTGCCAGCAGAAGGACAGGGGGAAATCAGCCCCAGCATTTT. Translated, it gives CASRRTGGNQPQHF. This chain uses TRBV27 with TRBJ1-5; 10 bases fit TRBD1. Per germline, CDR1 MNHEY and CDR2 SMNVEV (reference sequence). The CDR3 contains 14 residues. V gave up 6 bases and J gave up 4 bases; unmatched junction bases: 3.